Listed below are T cell receptor beta chains from one sample, sequenced in a study of Ad26.COV2.S vaccination and SARS-CoV-2 variants. Profiling relied on immunoSEQ multiplex PCR, and the TCRdb table lists in-frame clones only, not all of them. Counted here are fewer than 400,000 clones, around 89% occurring once; the ten biggest clones make up 1.5% to 2%. The sample in question was peripheral blood, obtained in a trial of Ad26.COV2.S vaccine versus placebo. These receptors were collected from a person aged 18-60 years who received the Ad26.COV2.S COVID-19 vaccine or a placebo. Each CDR3 is given with its conserved first and last residue. The D gene is left open where the match is weak.

j_call d_call v_call cdr3_nt cdr3_aa
TRBJ2-2 TRBD2 TRBV19 TGTGCCAGTAGTACCCAAGGAGGCGGGAGTGGGGCCGGGGAGCTGTTTTTT CASSTQGGGSGAGELFF
TRBJ1-2 - TRBV19 TGTGCCAGTAGTATAGTGGCAGGGACTAACTATGGCTACACCTTC CASSIVAGTNYGYTF
TRBJ2-3 TRBD2 TRBV28 TGTGCCAGCAGCCCTCTCGCGGGAGGGACAGATACGCAGTATTTT CASSPLAGGTDTQYF
TRBJ2-1 - TRBV15 TGTGCCACCAGCAGAGATCTGGAGCCCGACTCCGAGCAGTTCTTC CATSRDLEPDSEQFF
TRBJ1-1 - TRBV5-1 TGCGCCAGCAGCTTGGCGGGGTTTGGGGGCACTGAAGCTTTCTTT CASSLAGFGGTEAFF
TRBJ1-2 - TRBV3-1/TRBV3-2 TGTGCCAGCAGCCAATCAGGGAGGGTCTATGGCTACACCTTC CASSQSGRVYGYTF
TRBJ2-1 TRBD2 TRBV6-5 TGTGCCAGCGCTAGCGGGAGGACCAATGAGCAGTTCTTC CASASGRTNEQFF
TRBJ1-5 - TRBV12-3/TRBV12-4 TGTGCCAGCAGTTCTACACGCAATCAGCCCCAGCATTTT CASSSTRNQPQHF
TRBJ2-5 TRBD2 TRBV29-1 TGCAGCGTCCCAGGACTAGCGGGAGGGAACCAAGAGACCCAGTACTTC CSVPGLAGGNQETQYF
TRBJ2-7 - TRBV15 TGTGCCACCAGCACTTATCCCTACGAGCAGTACTTC CATSTYPYEQYF